Following are 5 T cell receptor beta chains from one sample sequenced in a study of T cell clonality in common variable immunodeficiency. This table comes from immunoSEQ multiplex PCR, and its TCRdb copy is limited to in-frame clones, with some not included. The repertoire consists of 50,000 or so clones, none detected only once. The sequenced sample consisted of peripheral blood mononuclear cells. The receptors derive from a person aged 18 to 75 in good health.

For this clone: The CDR3 goes on 3 residues after the read ends, and that part is filled in from the germline J gene. The J gene is TRBJ1-4, the V gene TRBV18; 11 bases line up with TRBD1. Germline loops: CDR1 KGHSH, CDR2 LQKENI. With V trimmed by 3 bases and J by 5 bases, 2 bases remained unmatched. The CDR3 runs 15 residues. The CDR3 sequence is CASSPRTGGNEKLFF. The DNA read from the CDR3 is TGTGCCAGCTCACCTCGGACAGGGGGCAATGAAAAA.

This clone was observed many times. The CDR3 end lies 3 residues beyond the end of the read and is filled in from the germline J gene. V usage is TRBV30 and J usage is TRBJ1-1, with D possibly TRBD1 on 5 matching bases. The length of the CDR3 is 14 residues. V was clipped by 3 bases and J by 2 bases, with 13 bases between them. Per the germline V gene, CDR1 is GTSNPN and CDR2 is SVGIG (reference sequence). The part of the CDR3 DNA that was read is TGTGCCTGGAGGGGGCTAGACCGCAACACTGAA. As protein: CAWRGLDRNTE. In full, the CDR3 reads CAWRGLDRNTEAFF. The variable domain in full, with the rest retrieved from reference TRBV30 and TRBJ1-1, is SQTIHQWPATLVQPVGSPLSLECTVEGTSNPNLYWYRQAAGRGLQLLFYSVGIGQISSEVPQNLSASRPQDRQFILSSKKLLLSDSGFYLCAWRGLDRNTEAFFGQGTRLTVV.

This clone was found many times. The sequence runs out 3 residues before the end of the CDR3; the remainder is reconstructed from the germline J gene. The gene calls are TRBV11-2 and TRBJ1-6; D is perhaps TRBD1 (6 bases). Germline CDR1 SGHAT, CDR2 FQNNGV. The germline V and J ends were trimmed by 5 bases and 6 bases, with 11 bases remaining between them. The CDR3 loop spans 14 amino acids. CDR3 protein: CASSMDSFNSPLHF. The DNA read from the CDR3 is TGTGCCAGCAGCATGGACAGCTTTAATTCACCC.

The table lists this clone with many counts. The read finishes 3 residues shy of the CDR3 end, and the germline J gene is used to complete it. The chain has TRBV20-1 and TRBJ1-4; D might be TRBD1 (6 bases). This CDR3 has 11 amino acids. Deletions cut 6 bases from V and 10 bases from J, with 12 bases between. Germline V gives CDR1 DFQATT, CDR2 SNEGSKA (reference sequence). The CDR3 is CSAPQGPKLFF. CDR3 DNA, as far as it was read: TGCAGTGCCCCTCAGGGGCCAAAA.

Concerning this clone: The read falls 3 residues short of the CDR3 end, and the missing part is taken from the germline J gene. The V call is TRBV19, the J call TRBJ2-3; weak D call: TRBD1 (5 bases). CDR1 and CDR2 from the germline V gene are LNHDA and SQIVND (reference sequence). CDR3 length equals 15 residues. The CDR3 protein is CASSPTGFSNQPQYF. CDR3 DNA, as far as it was read: TGTGCCAGTAGCCCCACAGGTTTCAGCAATCAGCCG.